A selection of T cell receptor beta chains follows, all from one sample in a study of OX40 agonist ivuxolimab in advanced cancers. Clones were sequenced by immunoSEQ multiplex PCR, and TCRdb holds only the in-frame ones, with some missing. The sample holds around 30,000 clones, approximately 84% seen once. The source was CD4+ or CD8+ T cells sorted from blood, collected in a trial of the OX40 agonist ivuxolimab. The receptors come from an adult with an advanced solid tumor such as melanoma, head and neck, liver or kidney cancer. Both conserved end residues are part of each CDR3. The order of the fields is J gene, D gene, clone size, V gene, CDR3 protein, CDR3 DNA. D genes are given only for firm matches. Only part of the rows carry a size: once, few, many, or a class if the clone is expanded.

J: TRBJ2-7
D: NA
size: NA
V: TRBV7-9
CDR3: CASSSLGQGRFYEQYF
DNA: TGTGCCAGCAGCTCCCTGGGGCAGGGGAGGTTCTACGAGCAGTACTTC

J: TRBJ2-2
D: TRBD2
size: NA
V: TRBV27
CDR3: CASSSPGLAGELTGELFF
DNA: TGTGCCAGCAGTTCCCCGGGACTAGCGGGGGAGCTCACCGGGGAGCTGTTTTTT

J: TRBJ1-1
D: NA
size: NA
V: TRBV27
CDR3: CASSSGFEAFF
DNA: TGTGCCAGCAGTTCAGGGTTTGAAGCTTTCTTT

J: TRBJ2-2
D: TRBD1
size: once
V: TRBV7-3
CDR3: CASSMTGVATGELFF
DNA: TGTGCCAGCAGCATGACAGGGGTTGCCACCGGGGAGCTGTTTTTT

J: TRBJ1-3
D: NA
size: few
V: TRBV19
CDR3: CASSGGTIYF
DNA: TGTGCCAGCAGCGGGGGCACCATATATTTT

J: TRBJ2-5
D: TRBD1
size: few
V: TRBV28
CDR3: CASSLVRDRRLLQETQYF
DNA: TGTGCCAGCAGTTTAGTCCGGGACAGGAGATTATTACAAGAGACCCAGTACTTC

J: TRBJ2-1
D: NA
size: NA
V: TRBV10-1
CDR3: CASSPYLGDEQFF
DNA: TGCGCCAGCAGCCCCTACCTGGGTGATGAGCAGTTCTTC

J: TRBJ2-1
D: NA
size: NA
V: TRBV19
CDR3: CASSWLGRNEQFF
DNA: TGTGCCAGTAGCTGGTTAGGTCGCAATGAGCAGTTCTTC

J: TRBJ2-7
D: NA
size: NA
V: TRBV7-9
CDR3: CASSLAESYEQYF
DNA: TGTGCCAGCAGCTTAGCGGAGTCCTACGAGCAGTACTTC

J: TRBJ2-7
D: TRBD2
size: NA
V: TRBV5-1
CDR3: CASSWGAGEFYEQYF
DNA: TGCGCCAGCAGCTGGGGAGCGGGAGAGTTCTACGAGCAGTACTTC

J: TRBJ1-1
D: TRBD1
size: NA
V: TRBV7-3
CDR3: CASSLKGQGTEAFF
DNA: TGTGCCAGCAGCTTAAAGGGACAGGGTACTGAAGCTTTCTTT

J: TRBJ2-7
D: NA
size: NA
V: TRBV7-9
CDR3: CASSPDGSYEQYF
DNA: TGTGCCAGCAGCCCCGATGGCTCCTACGAGCAGTACTTC

J: TRBJ1-2
D: NA
size: NA
V: TRBV5-4
CDR3: CASSLGVFNGYTF
DNA: TGTGCCAGCAGCTTAGGGGTCTTTAATGGCTACACCTTC

J: TRBJ2-7
D: NA
size: NA
V: TRBV27
CDR3: CASSRGGSYEQYF
DNA: TGTGCCAGCAGTCGCGGAGGCTCCTACGAGCAGTACTTC